This record concerns one T cell receptor beta chain sequence. Treatment here: roughly 20 received Ad26.COV2.S at low or high dose, single or two shots; about 5 received placebo; per-sample allocation not given. Sampling happened 63 days after the first vaccine or placebo injection. Donation was by an adult aged 18-55 years who was in Boston. Vaccination used an Ad26 vector expressing Wuhan-strain SARS-CoV-2 spike. This sample is part of a study of Ad26.COV2.S vaccination and SARS-CoV-2 variants. This table comes from immunoSEQ multiplex PCR, and its TCRdb copy is limited to in-frame clones, with some not included. In the table there are 400,000 or so clones, about nine tenths of which are singletons. This CDR3 region has 16 residues. Germline CDR1 is MGHRA and CDR2 is YSYEKL. Deletions cut 0 bases from V and 1 base from J, with 12 bases between.

This TCR was sampled from a person aged 18 to 59 who received the Ad26.COV2.S COVID-19 vaccine or a placebo. The chain links TRBV4-1 to TRBJ1-1, with D perhaps matching TRBD1 (5 bases). The sample here was peripheral blood, taken in a trial of Ad26.COV2.S vaccine versus placebo. CDR3 DNA sequence: TGCGCCAGCAGCCAAGATCCTAGGGGCTCGAACACTGAAGCTTTCTTT. The encoded protein is CASSQDPRGSNTEAFF.